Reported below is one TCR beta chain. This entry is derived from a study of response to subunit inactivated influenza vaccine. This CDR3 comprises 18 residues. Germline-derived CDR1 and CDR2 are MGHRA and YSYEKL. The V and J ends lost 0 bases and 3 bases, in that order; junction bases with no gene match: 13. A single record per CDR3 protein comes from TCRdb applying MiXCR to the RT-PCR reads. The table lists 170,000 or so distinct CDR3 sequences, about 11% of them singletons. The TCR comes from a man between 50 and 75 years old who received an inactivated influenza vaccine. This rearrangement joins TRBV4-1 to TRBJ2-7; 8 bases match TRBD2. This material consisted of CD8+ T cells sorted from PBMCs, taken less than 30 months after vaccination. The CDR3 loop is CASSQDPHGGSGVYEQYF. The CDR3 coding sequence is TGCGCCAGCAGCCAAGATCCCCACGGGGGTAGCGGGGTCTACGAGCAGTACTTC.